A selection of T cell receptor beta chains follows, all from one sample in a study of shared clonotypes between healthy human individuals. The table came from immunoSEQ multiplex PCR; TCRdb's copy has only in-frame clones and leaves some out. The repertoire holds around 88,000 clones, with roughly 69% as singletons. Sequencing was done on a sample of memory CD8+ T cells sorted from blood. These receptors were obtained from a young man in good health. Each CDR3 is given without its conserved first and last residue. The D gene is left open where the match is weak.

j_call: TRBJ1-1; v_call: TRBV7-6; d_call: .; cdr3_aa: ASSLAVPNTEAF
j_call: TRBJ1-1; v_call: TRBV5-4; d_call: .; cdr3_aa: ASSPLGDMNTEAF
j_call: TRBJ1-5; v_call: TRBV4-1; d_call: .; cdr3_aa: ASSQALDQPQH
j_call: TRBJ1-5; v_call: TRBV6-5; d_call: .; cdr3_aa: ASSRTGNQPQH
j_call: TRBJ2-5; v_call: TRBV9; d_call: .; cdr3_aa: ASSVVPGKETQY
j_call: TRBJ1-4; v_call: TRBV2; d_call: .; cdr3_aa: ASGYSEKLF
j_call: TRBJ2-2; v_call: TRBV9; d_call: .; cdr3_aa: ASRKSGAGELF
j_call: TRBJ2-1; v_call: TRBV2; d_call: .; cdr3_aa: ASSVGDNEQF
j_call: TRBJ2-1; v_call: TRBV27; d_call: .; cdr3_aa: ATHRPSGGGNEQF
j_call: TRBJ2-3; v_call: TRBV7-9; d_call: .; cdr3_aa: ASSRREGRY
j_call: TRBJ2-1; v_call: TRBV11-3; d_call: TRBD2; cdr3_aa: ASSFWGGSLDEQF
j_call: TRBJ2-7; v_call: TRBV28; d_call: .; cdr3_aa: ASSLGTDYEQY
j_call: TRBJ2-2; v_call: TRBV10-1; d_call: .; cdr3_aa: ASSESDGRAFTGELF
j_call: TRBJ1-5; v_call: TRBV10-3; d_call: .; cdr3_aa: AISEGRFGQPQH
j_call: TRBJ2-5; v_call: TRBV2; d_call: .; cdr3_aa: ASSGRGESQETQY
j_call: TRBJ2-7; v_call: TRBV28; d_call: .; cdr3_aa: ASKADTYEQY
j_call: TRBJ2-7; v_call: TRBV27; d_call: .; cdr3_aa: ASSLQYGAYEQY
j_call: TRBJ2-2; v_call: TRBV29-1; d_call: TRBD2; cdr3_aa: SVDAGGNLGELF
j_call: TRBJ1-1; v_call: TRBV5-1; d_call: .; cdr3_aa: ASSLPRGTSNTEAF
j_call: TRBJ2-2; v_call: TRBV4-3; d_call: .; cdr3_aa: ASSRDTGELF
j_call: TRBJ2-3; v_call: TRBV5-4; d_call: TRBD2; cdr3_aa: ASSLGWGRAKLSDTQY
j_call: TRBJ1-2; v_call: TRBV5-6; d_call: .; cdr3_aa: ASSQGGGAILYGYT
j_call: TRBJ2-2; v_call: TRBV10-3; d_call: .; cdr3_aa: AISEWGSTGELF
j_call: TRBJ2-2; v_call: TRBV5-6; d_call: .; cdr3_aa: ASSLGRGIGELF
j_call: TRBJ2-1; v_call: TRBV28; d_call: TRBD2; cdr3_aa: ASSLLAGELNEQF